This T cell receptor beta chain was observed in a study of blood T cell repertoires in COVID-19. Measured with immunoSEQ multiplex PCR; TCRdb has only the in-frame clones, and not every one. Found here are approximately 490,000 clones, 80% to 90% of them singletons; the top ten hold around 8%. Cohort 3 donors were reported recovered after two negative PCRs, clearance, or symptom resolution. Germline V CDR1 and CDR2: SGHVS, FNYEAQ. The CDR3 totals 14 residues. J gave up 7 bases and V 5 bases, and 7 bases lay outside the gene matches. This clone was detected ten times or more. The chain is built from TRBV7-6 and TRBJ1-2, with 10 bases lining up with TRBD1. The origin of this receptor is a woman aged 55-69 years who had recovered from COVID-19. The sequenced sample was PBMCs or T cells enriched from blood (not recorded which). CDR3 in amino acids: CASSTGTGVGGYTF. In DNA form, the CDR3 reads TGTGCCAGCAGCACCGGGACAGGGGTGGGTGGCTACACCTTC.